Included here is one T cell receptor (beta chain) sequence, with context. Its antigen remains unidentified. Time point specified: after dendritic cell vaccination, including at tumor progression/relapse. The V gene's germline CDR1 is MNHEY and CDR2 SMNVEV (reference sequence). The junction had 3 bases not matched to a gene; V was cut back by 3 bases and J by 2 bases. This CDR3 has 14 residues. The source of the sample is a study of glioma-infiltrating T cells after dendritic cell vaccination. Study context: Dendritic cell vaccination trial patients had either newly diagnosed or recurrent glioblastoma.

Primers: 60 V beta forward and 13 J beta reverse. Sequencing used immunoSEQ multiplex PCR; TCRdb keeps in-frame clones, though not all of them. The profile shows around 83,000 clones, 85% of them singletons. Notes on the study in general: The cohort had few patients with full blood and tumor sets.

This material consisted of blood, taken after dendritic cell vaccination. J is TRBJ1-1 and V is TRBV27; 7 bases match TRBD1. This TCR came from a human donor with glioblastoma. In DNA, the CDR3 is TGTGCCAGCAGTTTCCGGGACAGTAACACTGAAGCTTTCTTT. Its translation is CASSFRDSNTEAFF.